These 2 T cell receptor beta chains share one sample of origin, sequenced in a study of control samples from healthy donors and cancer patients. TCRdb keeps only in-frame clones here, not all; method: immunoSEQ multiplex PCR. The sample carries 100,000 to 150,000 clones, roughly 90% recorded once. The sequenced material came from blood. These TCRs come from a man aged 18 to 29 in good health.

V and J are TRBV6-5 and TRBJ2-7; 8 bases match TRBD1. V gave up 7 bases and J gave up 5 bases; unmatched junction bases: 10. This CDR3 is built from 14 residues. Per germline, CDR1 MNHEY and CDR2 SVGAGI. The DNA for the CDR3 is TGTGCCAGCAATCGAGGGACAGGTCCTAACGAGCAGTACTTC. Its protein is CASNRGTGPNEQYF.

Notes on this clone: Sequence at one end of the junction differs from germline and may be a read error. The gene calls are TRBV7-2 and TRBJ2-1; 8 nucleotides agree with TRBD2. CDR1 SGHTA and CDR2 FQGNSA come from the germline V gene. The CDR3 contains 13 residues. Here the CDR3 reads CASSIAGRDEQFF. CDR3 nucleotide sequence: TGTGCCAGCAGCATAGCGGGGAGGGATGAGCAGTTCTTC.